The next 30 T cell receptor beta chains were all read from a single sample in a study of Graves' ophthalmopathy and Graves' hyperthyroidism. Researchers took RNA transcripts and amplified TCR beta CDR3 regions from them. Following a first-round RT-PCR that used HTBI primers, a second-round multiplex PCR was carried out. TCRdb redid the calling of the multiplex PCR reads with MiXCR, one entry per CDR3 protein. The sample yields a few hundred thousand distinct CDR3 sequences, under 40% seen once. The specimen sequenced was peripheral blood or thyroid tissue (not recorded which). Receptors were obtained from an adult man with Graves' hyperthyroidism.

This clonotype was detected many times. The chain recombines TRBV5-1 with TRBJ2-7; 12 bases are shared with TRBD1. The V and J ends lost 3 bases and 6 bases, in that order; junction bases with no gene match: 7. The CDR3 contains 15 residues. Germline lookup yields CDR1 SGHRS and CDR2 YFSETQ. The CDR3 protein is CASSYTGTGGSEQYF. CDR3 nucleotides: TGCGCCAGCAGCTACACCGGGACAGGGGGCTCCGAGCAGTACTTC.

Ten or more counts support this clonotype. This chain uses TRBV6-5 with TRBJ1-1, with D unresolved. V lost 0 bases and J 10 bases, leaving 12 bases between the germline ends. The CDR3 consists of 13 residues. Germline CDR1 reads MNHEY; CDR2 reads SVGAGI. The CDR3: CASSYSKEGGAFF. CDR3 DNA: TGTGCCAGCAGTTACTCCAAGGAGGGAGGAGCTTTCTTT.

Ten or more counts support this clonotype. This sequence joins TRBV15 and TRBJ2-6; D unclear. V was pared by 5 bases and J by 2 bases, with 10 bases between. Germline V lookup: CDR1 LNHNV, CDR2 YYDKDF (reference sequence). This CDR3 comprises 15 residues. The CDR3 here is CATSQRGAGANVLTF. The CDR3, as DNA: TGTGCCACCAGCCAGCGTGGGGCTGGGGCCAACGTCCTGACTTTC. The full variable domain, in which reference TRBV15 and TRBJ2-6 provide the parts outside the CDR3, is DAMVIQNPRYQVTQFGKPVTLSCSQTLNHNVMYWYQQKSSQAPKLLFHYYDKDFNNEADTPDNFQSRRPNTSFCFLDIRSPGLGDTAMYLCATSQRGAGANVLTFGAGSRLTVL.

This clonotype has more than one count but fewer than ten. This chain connects TRBV5-1 to TRBJ2-5; D is ambiguous. Germline CDR1 reads SGHRS; CDR2 reads YFSETQ. The V gene lost 2 bases and the J gene lost 5 bases, with 10 bases spanning the gap. The CDR3 spans 13 residues. CDR3 nucleotides: TGCGCCAGCAGCTTTTCTACATCTGAGACCCAGTACTTC. Protein sequence: CASSFSTSETQYF.

This sequence joins TRBV29-1 and TRBJ1-2; 9 bases are a match to TRBD1. Germline V gives CDR1 SQVTM, CDR2 ANQGSEA. The V gene end was trimmed by 0 bases and the J gene end by 1 base; junction bases not matched to a gene: 6. The CDR3 length is 16 residues. CDR3: CSVEEQGARSNYGYTF. CDR3 sequence (DNA): TGCAGCGTTGAAGAACAGGGGGCGAGGAGTAACTATGGCTACACCTTC.

Remarks on this clonotype: Possible read error: a much larger clone is one base away. This sequence joins TRBV2 and TRBJ2-1; no clear D gene. The DNA end favors TRBJ2-7, so the J call may be wrong. Germline V gene sequence: CDR1 SNHLY, CDR2 FYNNEI. The CDR3 sequence is 13 residues long. The CDR3: CASNSQTYNEQYF. The CDR3 DNA follows: TGTGCCAGCAACAGCCAGACCTACAATGAGCAGTACTTC.

The sample holds many counts of this clonotype. This rearrangement joins TRBV7-6 to TRBJ2-5, with 10 bases aligning to TRBD1. Germline CDR1 SGHVS, CDR2 FNYEAQ. The CDR3 is 15 residues long. The V gene end was trimmed by 5 bases and the J gene end by 4 bases; junction bases not matched to a gene: 7. DNA for the CDR3: TGTGCCAGCAGCCCCCGACAGGGGGCTGGAGAGACCCAGTACTTC. Translated: CASSPRQGAGETQYF.

In its sample, this clonotype was seen a few times. The V and J genes are TRBV19 and TRBJ2-5; 12 bases map to TRBD1. Germline loops: CDR1 LNHDA, CDR2 SQIVND (reference sequence). CDR3 length: 15 amino acids. V lost 2 bases to trimming and J lost 9 bases; unmatched junction nucleotides: 7. CDR3 loop: CASSIPGQGASAQYF. The CDR3 DNA reads as TGTGCCAGTAGTATACCGGGACAGGGGGCTTCGGCCCAGTACTTC. The whole variable domain, remainder taken from reference TRBV19 and TRBJ2-5, is DGGITQSPKYLFRKEGQNVTLSCEQNLNHDAMYWYRQDPGQGLRLIYYSQIVNDFQKGDIAEGYSVSREKKESFPLTVTSAQKNPTAFYLCASSIPGQGASAQYFGPGTRLLVL.

V is TRBV29-1 and J is TRBJ2-6; 7 nucleotides match TRBD1. CDR1 SQVTM and CDR2 ANQGSEA come from the germline V gene. This CDR3 has 16 residues. The V segment lost 3 bases and the J segment 0 bases; nucleotides outside the gene matches: 5. CDR3 nucleotides: TGCAGCGTTGAGAAGACAGGGAGCTCTGGGGCCAACGTCCTGACTTTC. The encoded protein is CSVEKTGSSGANVLTF.

The chain uses TRBV19 and TRBJ1-6, with 8 bases matching TRBD1. This CDR3 has 17 residues. Germline V gene lookup returns CDR1 LNHDA and CDR2 SQIVND (reference sequence). J lost 0 bases, V lost 3 bases, and 4 bases had no gene match. CDR3 nucleotides: TGTGCCAGTAGTATTCGACAGGGGAGCTCCTATAATTCACCCCTCCACTTT. Translated, it gives CASSIRQGSSYNSPLHF.

The chain has TRBV19 and TRBJ1-1; 10 bases fit TRBD1. V shed 5 bases and J 3 bases; nucleotides not matched to a gene: 9. The CDR3 loop spans 16 amino acids. Germline V CDR1 and CDR2: LNHDA, SQIVND (reference sequence). DNA of the CDR3: TGTGCCAGTAGTCTAAGACAGGGGGCGAGTTACACTGAAGCTTTCTTT. Protein product: CASSLRQGASYTEAFF.

V is TRBV7-3 and J is TRBJ1-5; D might be TRBD1 (6 bases). Germline V gives CDR1 SGHTA, CDR2 FQGTGA. CDR3 length equals 13 residues. V was pared by 5 bases and J by 14 bases, with 19 bases between. CDR3 sequence: CASSAGTGAYEHF. For the CDR3, the DNA is TGTGCCAGCAGCGCAGGGACGGGGGCCTACGAGCATTTT.

Note on this clonotype: The junction shows a germline mismatch at one end, possibly a read error. The J gene is TRBJ1-4, the V gene TRBV7-9; 7 nucleotides align to TRBD1. The V gene's germline CDR1 is SEHNR and CDR2 FQNEAQ (reference sequence). CDR3 size: 14 residues. The CDR3 bases are TGTGCCAGCAGCCTACAGGGGATTAATGAAAGACTGTTTTTT. It is translated as CASSLQGINERLFF. The variable domain in full, completed from reference TRBV7-9 and TRBJ1-4, reads DTGVSQNPRHKITKRGQNVTFRCDPISEHNRLYWYRQTLGQGPEFLTYFQNEAQLEKSRLLSDRFSAERPKGSFSTLEIQRTEQGDSAMYLCASSLQGINERLFFGSGTQLSVL.

This clonotype has ten or more counts. This rearrangement joins TRBV6-5 to TRBJ1-6; 7 bases match TRBD1. The germline gives CDR1 MNHEY, CDR2 SVGAGI. The CDR3 has 14 amino acids. Losses at the gene ends were 2 bases for V and 7 bases for J; bases not matched to a gene: 2. CDR3 in amino acids: CASSYGTANSPLHF. CDR3 DNA: TGTGCCAGCAGTTACGGGACAGCCAATTCACCCCTCCACTTT.

This clonotype has at least ten counts. This chain uses TRBV24-1 with TRBJ2-7; TRBD2 matches 15 bases. The CDR3 loop spans 16 amino acids. Trimming cost V 4 bases and J 5 bases; bases outside gene matches: 5. CDR1 KGHDR and CDR2 SFDVKD come from the germline V gene. The CDR3 loop is CATSDGTSGRSNEQYF. As DNA, the CDR3 is TGTGCCACCAGTGACGGGACTAGCGGGAGGTCCAACGAGCAGTACTTC.

This clonotype was seen a few times. This rearrangement joins TRBV5-1 to TRBJ2-3; 7 positions match TRBD1. Germline-derived CDR1 and CDR2 are SGHRS and YFSETQ. V shed 0 bases and J 1 base; nucleotides not matched to a gene: 2. This CDR3 is built from 15 residues. CDR3: CASSLGTGGTDTQYF. CDR3 nucleotide sequence: TGCGCCAGCAGCTTGGGGACAGGCGGCACAGATACGCAGTATTTT.

This clonotype was observed many times. The rearrangement joins TRBV9 to TRBJ2-2; D is unresolved. The ends were cut back, 1 base at V and 0 bases at J, with 10 bases in the middle. This CDR3 is built from 16 residues. The V gene's germline CDR1 is SGDLS and CDR2 YYNGEE. The CDR3 coding sequence is TGTGCCAGCAGCGTACTCCAGTACGCGAACACCGGGGAGCTGTTTTTT. It codes for CASSVLQYANTGELFF.

This clonotype was seen many times. The gene calls are TRBV7-9 and TRBJ1-2; D unresolved. Looked up from germline, CDR1 is SEHNR and CDR2 is FQNEAQ (reference sequence). The V end was cut by 5 bases, the J end by 4 bases, with 11 bases between. The CDR3 is 13 amino acids. The DNA of the CDR3 is TGTGCCAGCAGCCCGGACGGCTCCTATGGCTACACCTTC. It translates to CASSPDGSYGYTF. Complete variable domain (other parts from reference TRBV7-9 and TRBJ1-2): DTGVSQNPRHKITKRGQNVTFRCDPISEHNRLYWYRQTLGQGPEFLTYFQNEAQLEKSRLLSDRFSAERPKGSFSTLEIQRTEQGDSAMYLCASSPDGSYGYTFGSGTRLTVV.

This clonotype was seen a handful of times. The rearrangement links TRBV27 to TRBJ2-5, with no clear D. The V gene lost 5 bases and the J gene lost 1 base, with 11 bases spanning the gap. The CDR3 sequence is 14 residues long. Germline lookup yields CDR1 MNHEY and CDR2 SMNVEV (reference sequence). The CDR3 here is CASSPIDIQETQYF. Here the CDR3 DNA reads TGTGCCAGCAGTCCTATCGACATCCAAGAGACCCAGTACTTC.

The chain employs TRBV7-9 and TRBJ2-7, with 9 positions matching TRBD1. Germline V CDR1 and CDR2: SEHNR, FQNEAQ (reference sequence). The CDR3 contains 15 residues. After removal of 6 bases from V and 3 bases from J, the junction contained 9 bases not matched to a gene. The DNA of the CDR3 is TGTGCCAGCAGATCCGGAGACAGGGGGGACTACGAGCAGTACTTC. This sequence encodes CASRSGDRGDYEQYF.

In this sample, this clonotype turned up many times. V usage is TRBV7-8 and J usage is TRBJ1-4; D uncertain. V lost 5 bases, J lost 7 bases, and 14 bases lay in between. The CDR3 loop spans 14 amino acids. CDR1 and CDR2 from the germline V gene are SGHVS and FQNEAQ. The DNA for the CDR3 is TGTGCCAGCAGCCCGACTCCCGCGATTGAAAAACTGTTTTTT. It encodes CASSPTPAIEKLFF.

With respect to this clonotype: The germline gene is not matched at one end of the junction; a read error may be the cause. V and J are TRBV7-3 and TRBJ1-1; TRBD1 is a possible D gene (6 bases). The CDR3 length is 18 residues. CDR1 and CDR2 (germline): SGHTA, FQGTGA. The CDR3 spells CASRGQRQQGIKDAEAFF. CDR3 coding DNA: TGCGCCAGCAGAGGACAACGACAACAGGGAATAAAGGACGCTGAAGCTTTCTTT.

This clonotype was observed at least ten times. The genes are TRBV12-3 or TRBV12-4 and TRBJ1-2; no clear D. Trimming took 8 bases from V and 4 from J, leaving 14 bases between them. The CDR3 consists of 13 residues. The CDR3 nucleotides read TGTGCCAGCGCCCAGTCCTTGGGCTATGGCTACACCTTC. This encodes CASAQSLGYGYTF.

This clonotype was counted at least ten times. The V call is TRBV7-8, the J call TRBJ2-5; 7 bases line up with TRBD1. Trimming at V came to 5 bases and at J to 7 bases, leaving 10 bases not matched to a gene. The CDR3 loop spans 14 amino acids. Germline V gene sequence: CDR1 SGHVS, CDR2 FQNEAQ. CDR3 coding DNA: TGTGCCAGCAGCCCGGTACAGGGGACGGGGACCCAGTACTTC. Translation: CASSPVQGTGTQYF.

The chain uses TRBV9 and TRBJ2-2; 10 nucleotides match TRBD1. The germline V gene encodes CDR1 SGDLS and CDR2 YYNGEE. Trimming took 4 bases from V and 1 from J; bases not matched to a gene: 13. The CDR3 contains 19 residues. The CDR3 DNA reads as TGTGCCAGCAGCTTCGACCGGGACAGGGGACGGGTGAACACCGGGGAGCTGTTTTTT. Encoded protein: CASSFDRDRGRVNTGELFF.

Details on this clonotype: A much larger clone lies one base from this, so it may be a read error. The V gene is TRBV29-1, the J gene TRBJ1-2, with no clear D. CDR1 and CDR2 (germline): SQVTM, ANQGSEA. The length of the CDR3 is 12 residues. CDR3 DNA: TGCAGCGTTGATGGCGGTAACTATGGCTACGCCTTC. Its translation: CSVDGGNYGYAF. The complete variable domain, with remaining parts taken from reference TRBV29-1 and TRBJ1-2, reads SAVISQKPSRDICQRGTSLTIQCQVDSQVTMMFWYRQQPGQSLTLIATANQGSEATYESGFVIDKFPISRPNLTFSTLTVSNMSPEDSSIYLCSVDGGNYGYAFGSGTRLTVV.

This clonotype has a handful of counts. The chain employs TRBV27 and TRBJ1-2; 7 nucleotides align to TRBD1. Germline CDR1 MNHEY, CDR2 SMNVEV (reference sequence). CDR3 size: 12 residues. Trimming removed 9 bases from V and 0 bases from J; junction bases left unmatched: 1. Written as DNA, the CDR3 is TGTGCCAGACAGGGGCCTAACTATGGCTACACCTTC. Protein product: CARQGPNYGYTF.

This clonotype turned up a few times. Being one base from a much bigger clone, this may be a read error. The rearrangement joins TRBV12-3 or TRBV12-4 to TRBJ1-4; D gene uncertain. CDR3 length equals 11 residues. The ends were cut back, 3 bases at V and 8 bases at J, with 4 bases in the middle. DNA of the CDR3: TGTGCCAGCAGTTTCGAAGAAAAACTGTTTTTT. Protein product: CASSFEEKLFF.

The CDR3 loop reads CAWTQGTGELFF. CDR3 bases: TGTGCCTGGACACAGGGGACCGGGGAGCTGTTTTTT. The J gene is TRBJ2-2, the V gene TRBV30; 7 bases agree with TRBD1. The CDR3 length is 12 residues. V lost 4 bases, J lost 5 bases, and 1 base stayed unmatched. The germline V gene has CDR1 GTSNPN and CDR2 SVGIG (reference sequence).

The chain uses TRBV10-3 and TRBJ2-2; D gene uncertain. V lost 6 bases to trimming and J lost 9 bases, with 11 bases between them. The CDR3 contains 12 residues. From germline, CDR1 is ENHRY and CDR2 SYGVKD. CDR3 sequence: CAISPASRELFF. CDR3 DNA sequence: TGTGCCATCAGCCCCGCGTCCCGGGAGCTGTTTTTT.